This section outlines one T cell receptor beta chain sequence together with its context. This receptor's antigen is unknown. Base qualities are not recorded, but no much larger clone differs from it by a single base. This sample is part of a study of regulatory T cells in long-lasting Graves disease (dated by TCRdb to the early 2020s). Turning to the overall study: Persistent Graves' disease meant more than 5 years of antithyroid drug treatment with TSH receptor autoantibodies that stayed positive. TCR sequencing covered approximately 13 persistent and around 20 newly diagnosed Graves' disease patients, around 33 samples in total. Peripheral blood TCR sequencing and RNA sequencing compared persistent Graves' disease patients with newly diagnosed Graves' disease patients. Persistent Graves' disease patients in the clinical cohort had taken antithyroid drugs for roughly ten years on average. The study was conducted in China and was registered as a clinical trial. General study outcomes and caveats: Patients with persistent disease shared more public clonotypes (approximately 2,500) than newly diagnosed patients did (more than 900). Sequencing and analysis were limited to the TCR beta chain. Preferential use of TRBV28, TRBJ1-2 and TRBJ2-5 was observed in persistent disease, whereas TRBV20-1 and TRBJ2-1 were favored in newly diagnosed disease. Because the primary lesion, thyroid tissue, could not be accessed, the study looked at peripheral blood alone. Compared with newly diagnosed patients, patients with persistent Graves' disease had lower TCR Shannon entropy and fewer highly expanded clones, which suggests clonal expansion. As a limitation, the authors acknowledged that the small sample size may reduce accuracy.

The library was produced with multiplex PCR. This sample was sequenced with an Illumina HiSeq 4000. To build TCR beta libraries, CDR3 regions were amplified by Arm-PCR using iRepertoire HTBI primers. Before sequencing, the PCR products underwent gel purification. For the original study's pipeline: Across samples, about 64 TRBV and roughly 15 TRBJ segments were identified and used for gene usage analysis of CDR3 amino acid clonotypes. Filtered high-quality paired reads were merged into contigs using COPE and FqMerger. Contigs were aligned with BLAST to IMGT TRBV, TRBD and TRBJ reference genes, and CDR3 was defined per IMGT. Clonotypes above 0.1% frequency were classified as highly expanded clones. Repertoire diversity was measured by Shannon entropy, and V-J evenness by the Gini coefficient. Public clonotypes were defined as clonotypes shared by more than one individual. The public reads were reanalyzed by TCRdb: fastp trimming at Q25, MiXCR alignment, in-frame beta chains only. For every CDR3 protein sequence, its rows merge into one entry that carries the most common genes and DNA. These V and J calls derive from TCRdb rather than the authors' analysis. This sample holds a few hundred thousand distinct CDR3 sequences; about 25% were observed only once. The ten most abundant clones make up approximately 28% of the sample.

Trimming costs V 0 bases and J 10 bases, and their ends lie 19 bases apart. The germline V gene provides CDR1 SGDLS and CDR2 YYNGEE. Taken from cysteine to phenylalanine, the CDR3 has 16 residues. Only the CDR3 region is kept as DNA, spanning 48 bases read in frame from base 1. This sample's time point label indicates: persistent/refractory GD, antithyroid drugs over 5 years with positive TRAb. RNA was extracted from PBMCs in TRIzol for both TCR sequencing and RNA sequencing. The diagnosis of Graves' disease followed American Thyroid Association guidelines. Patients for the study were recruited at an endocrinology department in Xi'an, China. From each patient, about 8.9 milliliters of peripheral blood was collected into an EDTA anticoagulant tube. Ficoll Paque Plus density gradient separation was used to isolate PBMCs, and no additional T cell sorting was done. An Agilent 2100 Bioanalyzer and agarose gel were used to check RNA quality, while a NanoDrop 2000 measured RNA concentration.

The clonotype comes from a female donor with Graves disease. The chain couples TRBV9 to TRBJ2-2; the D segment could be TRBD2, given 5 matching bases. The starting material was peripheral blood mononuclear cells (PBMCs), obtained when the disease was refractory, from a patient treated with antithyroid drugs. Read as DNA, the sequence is TGTGCCAGCAGCGTAGAGGCGGGTTCCATTCACGTGGAGCTGTTTTTT. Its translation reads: CASSVEAGSIHVELFF.